The 28 T cell receptor beta chains presented below share a single source sample, sequenced in a study of T cell responses to AZD1222 COVID-19 vaccine. Measured with immunoSEQ multiplex PCR; TCRdb has only the in-frame clones, and not every one. The sample gives 150,000 to 200,000 clones, over 80% of which show up once; roughly 1.3% is in the top ten. The material sequenced was peripheral blood, taken on day 0 of AZD1222 vaccination. The origin of the receptors is an adult in good health.

V and J are TRBV6-5 and TRBJ1-2; 10 bases map to TRBD1. The V gene's germline CDR1 is MNHEY and CDR2 SVGAGI. J lost 8 bases, V lost 5 bases, and 5 bases had no gene match. The CDR3 consists of 13 residues. The CDR3 DNA sequence: TGTGCCAGCAGTCACGACAGGGGGCGGGGCTACACCTTC. Amino acids: CASSHDRGRGYTF.

This chain connects TRBV18 to TRBJ2-5; either TRBD1 or TRBD2 may fit D (6 bases each). This CDR3 spans 11 amino acids. Germline lookup yields CDR1 KGHSH and CDR2 LQKENI. V lost 3 bases and J 9 bases, leaving 8 bases between the germline ends. The CDR3 nucleotides read TGTGCCAGCTCACCCCGGGGGCCCCAGTACTTC. This codes for CASSPRGPQYF.

With respect to this clone: One end of the junction is discordant with germline, which a read error may explain. The J gene is TRBJ1-1, the V gene TRBV10-3; a possible D gene is TRBD1 (6 bases). The CDR3 has 11 amino acids. The germline V gene has CDR1 ENHRY and CDR2 SYGVKD. The CDR3 sequence: CAISEGPGAIF. The CDR3 DNA reads as TGTGCCATCAGTGAGGGGCCGGGGGCAATCTTT.

The genes are TRBV6-4 and TRBJ1-5; tentative D call: TRBD1 (5 bases). This CDR3 has 14 residues. V was pared by 6 bases and J by 9 bases, with 18 bases between. The germline gives CDR1 MRHNA, CDR2 SNTAGT. CDR3 DNA: TGTGCCAGCAGCGAAGGGACGGCCCAGGGGCCCCAGCATTTT. Translated, it gives CASSEGTAQGPQHF.

The CDR3 nucleotides read TGTGCCTGGAATACGGGTTTTGATGGCTACACCTTC. This gives the protein CAWNTGFDGYTF. The chain has TRBV30 and TRBJ1-2, with D uncertain. Between the trimmed V and J ends, which lost 4 bases and 6 bases, there was a span of 12 bases. Germline V lookup: CDR1 GTSNPN, CDR2 SVGIG (reference sequence). This CDR3 spans 12 amino acids.

The chain is built from TRBV2 and TRBJ1-5, with D possibly being TRBD1 (5 bases). CDR1 is SNHLY, CDR2 FYNNEI, per germline. This CDR3 region has 13 residues. Deletions cut 6 bases from V and 5 bases from J, with 11 bases between. CDR3 nucleotide sequence: TGTGCCAGCAGAGGGTTAGGGGATCAGCCCCAGCATTTT. Translated: CASRGLGDQPQHF.

V and J are TRBV14 and TRBJ1-2; D ambiguous. V was trimmed by 1 base and J by 4 bases, leaving 7 bases between them. The CDR3 is 13 amino acids. Germline loops: CDR1 SGHDN, CDR2 FVKESK. CDR3 residues: CASSQGHFYGYTF. For the CDR3, the DNA is TGTGCCAGCAGCCAAGGACACTTCTATGGCTACACCTTC.

This clone was seen a handful of times. V gene TRBV4-2 combines with J gene TRBJ2-3; D not resolved. V lost 0 bases to trimming and J lost 2 bases, with 9 bases between them. Germline V CDR1 and CDR2: LGHNA, YNFKEQ. The CDR3 is 15 residues long. The DNA for the CDR3 is TGTGCCAGCAGCCAAGAAGGTACCAACACAGATACGCAGTATTTT. As protein: CASSQEGTNTDTQYF.

V gene TRBV5-6 combines with J gene TRBJ1-2; D gene uncertain. Per germline, CDR1 SGHDT and CDR2 YYEEEE. V lost 5 bases, J lost 5 bases, and 19 bases lay in between. The CDR3 is 15 amino acids. The CDR3 reads CASRDRTGKGYGYTF. In DNA, the CDR3 is TGTGCCAGCAGGGATAGGACGGGGAAAGGGTATGGCTACACCTTC. The variable domain in full, with the rest retrieved from reference TRBV5-6 and TRBJ1-2, is DAGVTQSPTHLIKTRGQQVTLRCSPKSGHDTVSWYQQALGQGPQFIFQYYEEEERQRGNFPDRFSGHQFPNYSSELNVNALLLGDSALYLCASRDRTGKGYGYTFGSGTRLTVV.

CDR3 in amino acids: CASSPQGTLNTEAFF. The DNA of the CDR3 is TGTGCCAGCAGTCCACAGGGAACCCTAAACACTGAAGCTTTCTTT. The chain has TRBV2 and TRBJ1-1, with D possibly matching TRBD1 (6 bases). The CDR3 runs 15 residues. CDR1 is SNHLY and CDR2 is FYNNEI in the germline V gene. Trimming removed 5 bases at V and 2 bases at J, with 15 bases between.

The CDR3 here is CASSSTGWNEKLFF. For the CDR3, the DNA is TGTGCCAGCAGTTCAACAGGGTGGAATGAAAAACTGTTTTTT. V usage is TRBV6-5 and J usage is TRBJ1-4; perhaps TRBD1 as D (6 bases). Trimming shortened V by 4 bases and J by 5 bases, and 11 bases separated the two germline ends. The germline V gene has CDR1 MNHEY and CDR2 SVGAGI. The CDR3 runs 14 residues.

V is TRBV5-1 and J is TRBJ1-2; TRBD1 agrees at 9 bases. J gave up 8 bases and V 3 bases, and 5 bases lay outside the gene matches. The germline V gene encodes CDR1 SGHRS and CDR2 YFSETQ. The CDR3 spans 13 residues. CDR3 residues: CASSYTGGEGYTF. The CDR3 DNA reads TGCGCCAGCAGCTACACAGGGGGCGAGGGCTACACCTTC.

The chain joins TRBV6-5 to TRBJ2-5; 7 positions agree with TRBD2. Germline values: CDR1 MNHEY, CDR2 SVGAGI. The CDR3 contains 16 residues. J lost 4 bases, V lost 2 bases, and 10 bases had no gene match. CDR3 region: CASSYIGRGKGETQYF. The DNA of the CDR3 is TGTGCCAGCAGTTACATAGGGCGGGGGAAGGGAGAGACCCAGTACTTC.

This clone was observed once. This sequence joins TRBV27 and TRBJ1-2; 9 bases agree with TRBD1. Germline loops: CDR1 MNHEY, CDR2 SMNVEV (reference sequence). J lost 6 bases, V lost 6 bases, and 8 bases had no gene match. The CDR3 loop spans 14 amino acids. In nucleotides, the CDR3 is TGTGCCAGCAGCCGGAACAGGGGGCGGGATGGCTACACCTTC. It specifies CASSRNRGRDGYTF.

This chain connects TRBV6-6 to TRBJ1-2; D not resolved. Per germline, CDR1 MNHNY and CDR2 SVGAGI (reference sequence). The CDR3 sequence is 13 residues long. The V gene lost 6 bases and the J gene lost 0 bases, with 8 bases spanning the gap. In DNA form, the CDR3 reads TGTGCCAGCAGAGGGTCTGCTAACTATGGCTACACCTTC. Amino acid sequence: CASRGSANYGYTF.

The genes are TRBV28 and TRBJ1-2; D not certain. Germline CDR1 and CDR2: MDHEN and SYDVKM. The CDR3 loop spans 13 amino acids. V gave up 5 bases and J gave up 8 bases, with 15 bases separating them. CDR3 residues: CASSPPAAGGYTF. The CDR3 DNA reads TGTGCCAGCAGTCCCCCCGCGGCGGGAGGCTACACCTTC.

This sequence joins TRBV6-4 and TRBJ1-2; 10 positions agree with TRBD1. The CDR3 has 16 residues. Germline trimming cut 7 bases from V and 4 bases from J; bases unmatched to any gene: 12. The germline gives CDR1 MRHNA, CDR2 SNTAGT. CDR3 protein: CASKMTGTGDSYGYTF. CDR3 bases: TGTGCCAGCAAGATGACTGGGACAGGGGATAGCTATGGCTACACCTTC.

The table lists this clone with a count of one. The chain has TRBV11-3 and TRBJ1-1; D is undetermined. Between the trimmed V and J ends, which lost 3 bases and 4 bases, there was a span of 9 bases. Per the germline V gene, CDR1 is SGHNT and CDR2 is YENEEA. The CDR3 consists of 13 residues. CDR3 DNA: TGTGCCAGCAGCTTTACCCAAAGCACTGAAGCTTTCTTT. It specifies CASSFTQSTEAFF.

Of note for this clone: The junction differs from germline at one of its ends, possibly a read error. The chain couples TRBV12-3 or TRBV12-4 to TRBJ2-1; 10 bases match TRBD2. This CDR3 is built from 13 residues. The CDR3 loop reads CASRLAGGNEQFF. CDR3 DNA: TGTGCCAGCAGATTAGCGGGGGGCAATGAGCAGTTCTTC.

V gene TRBV10-1 combines with J gene TRBJ1-4; D perhaps matches TRBD1 (6 bases). V lost 5 bases, J lost 5 bases, and 9 bases lay in between. The CDR3 contains 13 residues. Germline CDR1 WNHNN, CDR2 SYGVQD (reference sequence). The CDR3 loop reads CASSRQGNEKLFF. In nucleotides, the CDR3 is TGCGCCAGCAGTCGCCAGGGGAATGAAAAACTGTTTTTT.

DNA for the CDR3: TGTGCCAGCAGCGTTGAGGAAAATGAAAAACTGTTTTTT. Amino acid sequence: CASSVEENEKLFF. This chain links TRBV9 with TRBJ1-4; D ambiguous. V was cut by 2 bases and J by 5 bases, with 7 bases left in between. Germline CDR1 reads SGDLS; CDR2 reads YYNGEE. The CDR3 runs to 13 residues.

This rearrangement joins TRBV7-3 to TRBJ2-1; the D is unclear. Germline CDR1 and CDR2: SGHTA and FQGTGA. V was trimmed by 2 bases and J by 7 bases, leaving 9 bases between them. This CDR3 is 13 amino acids long. The CDR3 DNA reads TGTGCCAGCAGCTTAGATAGGGATAATGAGCAGTTCTTC. Translation gives CASSLDRDNEQFF.

V and J are TRBV11-1 and TRBJ1-4, with 8 bases that match TRBD1. The V gene end was trimmed by 5 bases and the J gene end by 5 bases; junction bases not matched to a gene: 1. There are 13 residues in the CDR3. Per germline, CDR1 SGHAT and CDR2 FQDESV (reference sequence). DNA of the CDR3: TGTGCCAGCAGCCGGGACAGGAATGAAAAACTGTTTTTT. Its translation is CASSRDRNEKLFF.

The chain has TRBV4-3 and TRBJ1-2; 8 bases map to TRBD1. The germline V gene has CDR1 LGHNA and CDR2 YSLEER. Trimming cost V 3 bases and J 5 bases; bases outside gene matches: 11. The CDR3 runs 16 residues. The CDR3 DNA sequence: TGCGCCAGCAGCCAGCAGACAGGGGCGGGTGAATATGGCTACACCTTC. Translating it yields CASSQQTGAGEYGYTF.

CDR3 sequence (DNA): TGTGCCTGGAGTGACAGGGTAAAGCCCCAGCATTTT. Its translation: CAWSDRVKPQHF. This chain connects TRBV30 to TRBJ1-5; TRBD1 might be the D (6 bases). The CDR3 loop spans 12 amino acids. CDR1 and CDR2 (germline): GTSNPN, SVGIG (reference sequence). V lost 1 base and J lost 8, with 9 bases in between.

The rearrangement links TRBV2 to TRBJ1-6; D is perhaps TRBD1 (6 bases). Trimming cost V 6 bases and J 2 bases, with 14 bases left between them. This CDR3 is 16 amino acids long. Germline CDR1 SNHLY, CDR2 FYNNEI. CDR3 loop: CASRERGGPYNSPLHF. The CDR3 bases are TGTGCCAGCAGAGAGAGGGGGGGCCCCTATAATTCACCCCTCCACTTT. Full variable domain (rest looked up from reference TRBV2 and TRBJ1-6): EPEVTQTPSHQVTQMGQEVILRCVPISNHLYFYWYRQILGQKVEFLVSFYNNEISEKSEIFDDQFSVERPDGSNFTLKIRSTKLEDSAMYFCASRERGGPYNSPLHFGNGTRLTVT.

The rearrangement links TRBV29-1 to TRBJ2-5; the D gene is possibly TRBD1 (6 bases). CDR1 and CDR2 from the germline V gene are SQVTM and ANQGSEA. The CDR3 consists of 13 residues. The V and J ends lost 7 bases and 4 bases respectively, with 16 bases between them. The CDR3 is CSAFRQGLETQYF. DNA for the CDR3: TGCAGCGCTTTCCGGCAGGGGTTAGAGACCCAGTACTTC.

The chain combines TRBV4-2 with TRBJ2-7, with 7 nucleotides matching TRBD1. Germline CDR1 LGHNA, CDR2 YNFKEQ. J lost 0 bases, V lost 3 bases, and 8 bases had no gene match. The CDR3 extends over 16 amino acids. The CDR3 reads CASSHETGKGSYEQYF. In nucleotides, the CDR3 is TGTGCCAGCAGCCACGAGACAGGGAAGGGCTCCTACGAGCAGTACTTC.